The 13 T cell receptor beta chains presented below share a single source sample, sequenced in a study of long-term antiretroviral therapy in people with HIV. At the survey level, the v3.0 immunoSEQ assay was run. The method was immunoSEQ multiplex PCR; TCRdb's version includes in-frame clones alone and lacks a portion of them. The sample shows 20,000 to 25,000 clones, approximately 81% of them seen only once. The material sequenced was unsorted PBMCs, taken around 2.4 years after starting antiretroviral therapy. These receptors were collected from a man in his forties with HIV.

Concerning this clone itself: The identical CDR3 is also encoded by other nucleotide sequences in the sample. The rearrangement links TRBV27 to TRBJ2-1; a possible D gene is TRBD2 (6 bases). Trimming pared 5 bases from V and 0 bases from J, leaving 14 bases between. The CDR3 is 16 amino acids. CDR1 is MNHEY and CDR2 is SMNVEV in the germline V gene (reference sequence). CDR3 sequence (DNA): TGTGCCAGCAGTCCACCCGGGAGCCGCTCCTACAATGAGCAGTTCTTC. Translated, it gives CASSPPGSRSYNEQFF.

V gene TRBV10-3 combines with J gene TRBJ2-7; D not certain. Germline CDR1 is ENHRY and CDR2 is SYGVKD. V was clipped by 0 bases and J by 2 bases, with 8 bases between them. This CDR3 contains 14 residues. Here the CDR3 DNA reads TGTGCCATCAGTGAGTCTGGATCCCCCTACGAGCAGTACTTC. Its protein is CAISESGSPYEQYF.

The chain employs TRBV11-3 and TRBJ2-7, with 11 bases fitting TRBD2. The length of the CDR3 is 16 residues. From germline, CDR1 is SGHNT and CDR2 YENEEA. After removal of 3 bases from V and 2 bases from J, the junction contained 6 bases not matched to a gene. In nucleotides, the CDR3 is TGTGCCAGCAGCTTGGGAGGGACTAGCGGTCCCTACGAGCAGTACTTC. It specifies CASSLGGTSGPYEQYF. The whole variable domain, remainder taken from reference TRBV11-3 and TRBJ2-7, is EAGVVQSPRYKIIEKKQPVAFWCNPISGHNTLYWYLQNLGQGPELLIRYENEEAVDDSQLPKDRFSAERLKGVDSTLKIQPAELGDSAVYLCASSLGGTSGPYEQYFGPGTRLTVT.

V and J are TRBV18 and TRBJ2-5; 8 nucleotides match TRBD2. This CDR3 contains 12 residues. Trimming cost V 6 bases and J 5 bases; bases outside gene matches: 2. CDR1 is KGHSH and CDR2 is LQKENI in the germline V gene. The DNA for the CDR3 is TGTGCCAGCTCGCGGGAGGTGGAGACCCAGTACTTC. Translated: CASSREVETQYF.

V usage is TRBV28 and J usage is TRBJ2-5; 12 nucleotides agree with TRBD1. Germline V gene lookup returns CDR1 MDHEN and CDR2 SYDVKM. Losses at the gene ends were 6 bases for V and 5 bases for J; bases not matched to a gene: 7. This CDR3 has 15 amino acids. CDR3 bases: TGTGCCAGCAGACGGGACAGGGGGCGGCTGGAGACCCAGTACTTC. Its protein is CASRRDRGRLETQYF.

The gene calls are TRBV7-6 and TRBJ2-2; D remains ambiguous. The CDR3 has 17 amino acids. V was trimmed by 2 bases and J by 0 bases, leaving 13 bases between them. The germline V gene encodes CDR1 SGHVS and CDR2 FNYEAQ. This CDR3 reads CASSLFGSPSNTGELFF. The CDR3 DNA reads as TGTGCCAGCAGCTTATTCGGCAGCCCTTCGAACACCGGGGAGCTGTTTTTT.

V usage is TRBV9 and J usage is TRBJ2-3; 11 nucleotides align to TRBD2. The CDR3 consists of 13 residues. V dropped 7 bases and J dropped 5; count of bases not matched to a gene: 3. CDR1 and CDR2 from the germline V gene are SGDLS and YYNGEE. This CDR3 reads CASEGLAGDTQYF. In nucleotides, the CDR3 is TGTGCCAGCGAAGGACTAGCGGGAGATACGCAGTATTTT.

The J gene is TRBJ2-1, the V gene TRBV11-3, with a weak D call TRBD2 (5 bases). V lost 1 base and J 6 bases, leaving 7 bases between the germline ends. Germline V gene data show CDR1 as SGHNT and CDR2 as YENEEA. This CDR3 is built from 13 residues. The CDR3: CASSLGGLNEQFF. Written as DNA, the CDR3 is TGTGCCAGCAGCTTAGGAGGGCTCAATGAGCAGTTCTTC.

The chain links TRBV18 to TRBJ2-2; 7 bases are a match to TRBD1. This CDR3 is 13 amino acids long. The germline V gene encodes CDR1 KGHSH and CDR2 LQKENI. With V trimmed by 6 bases and J by 5 bases, 3 bases remained unmatched. The CDR3 loop is CASSTQGTGELFF. CDR3 nucleotides: TGTGCCAGCTCGACACAGGGGACCGGGGAGCTGTTTTTT.

This clone was picked up one time. This chain connects TRBV11-2 to TRBJ2-7; D gene ambiguous. The germline gives CDR1 SGHAT, CDR2 FQNNGV. V dropped 2 bases and J dropped 3 bases, with 2 bases sitting between them. This CDR3 contains 11 residues. CDR3 sequence (DNA): TGTGCCAGCAGCTTAAACTACGAGCAGTACTTC. It codes for CASSLNYEQYF.

For this clone: Compared with germline, one end of the junction differs, possibly owing to a read error. The chain is built from TRBV6-5 and TRBJ1-1; a possible D gene is TRBD1 (5 bases). The CDR3 has 14 residues. The germline CDR1 and CDR2 sequences are MNHEY and SVGAGI. The CDR3 here is CASRYSGPSTEAFF. In DNA, the CDR3 is TGTGCCAGCAGGTACTCAGGGCCCAGCACTGAAGCTTTCTTT.

V usage is TRBV5-5 and J usage is TRBJ2-5; possible D gene TRBD1, 6 bases. The CDR3 is 14 residues long. V gave up 5 bases and J gave up 1 base, with 12 bases separating them. CDR1 and CDR2 (germline): SGHKS, YYEKEE (reference sequence). The CDR3 loop reads CASSRTVVQETQYF. Written as DNA, the CDR3 is TGTGCCAGCAGTAGGACAGTCGTCCAAGAGACCCAGTACTTC.

This chain links TRBV7-9 with TRBJ1-4; D unclear. V was clipped by 5 bases and J by 8 bases, with 15 bases between them. The CDR3 consists of 14 residues. CDR1 and CDR2 from the germline V gene are SEHNR and FQNEAQ (reference sequence). The CDR3 bases are TGTGCCAGCAGCCCGGGGATGCGGCAAGAAAAACTGTTTTTT. Translation gives CASSPGMRQEKLFF.